This is a list of T cell receptor beta chains from one sample in a study of cytomegalovirus exposure and HLA in healthy donors. TCRdb keeps only in-frame clones here, not all; method: immunoSEQ multiplex PCR. The data show some 130,000 clones, just under 85% seen once. Specimen: PBMCs. The receptor source for this set is a woman aged 25 to 39 in good health and CMV-seronegative. Both conserved end residues are part of each CDR3. D genes are given only for firm matches. Expanded clones are given a class, and other clones once, few, many or no size at all.

cdr3_nt cdr3_aa j_call d_call clone_size v_call
TGCAGCGTTCGACAGCAGGAGACCCAGTACTTC CSVRQQETQYF TRBJ2-5 . . TRBV29-1
TGTGCCAGCACCCGTGGGGGGTCTGGGGCCAACGTCCTGACTTTC CASTRGGSGANVLTF TRBJ2-6 . . TRBV2
TGTGCCAGCAGCGTAGGTGCAGACAGGAACACTGAAGCTTTCTTT CASSVGADRNTEAFF TRBJ1-1 . . TRBV9
TGTGCCAGCACAGGGGGACAGAGAGACACTGAAGCTTTCTTT CASTGGQRDTEAFF TRBJ1-1 TRBD1 . TRBV2
TGTGCCAGCAGTTTTATCGGGGGCTCCTACAATGAGCAGTTCTTC CASSFIGGSYNEQFF TRBJ2-1 . . TRBV28
TGCAGCGTGGGACAGAACTATGGCTACACCTTC CSVGQNYGYTF TRBJ1-2 TRBD1 . TRBV29-1
TGTGCCAGCAGCTCCGGGACTCGAAACACCGGGGAGCTGTTTTTT CASSSGTRNTGELFF TRBJ2-2 . . TRBV13
TGTGCCAGCAGCGCAACGGGACAGGATGTGCCCCAGCATTTT CASSATGQDVPQHF TRBJ1-5 TRBD1 . TRBV9
TGCGCCAGCAGCTTGGGGGGACTAGCGGGGGACCAAGAGACCCAGTACTTC CASSLGGLAGDQETQYF TRBJ2-5 TRBD2 . TRBV5-1
TGTGCCAGCAGTGGACAGTACCAAGAGACCCAGTACTTC CASSGQYQETQYF TRBJ2-5 . few TRBV2